The 23 T cell receptor beta chains given below trace back to one sample, sequenced in a study of blood T cell repertoires in COVID-19. Sequencing was performed with immunoSEQ multiplex PCR; in TCRdb, only in-frame clones are kept and a portion is missing. The sample lists 470,000 or so clones, 70% to 90% occurring once. Sequencing used PBMCs or T cells enriched from blood (not recorded which). Receptor source: a young woman with acute COVID-19.

The chain uses TRBV3-1 (or the pseudogene TRBV3-2) and TRBJ1-6, with D unresolved. V lost 1 base and J 4 bases, leaving 8 bases between the germline ends. CDR3 length equals 15 residues. Germline V lookup: CDR1 LGHDT, CDR2 YNNKEL (reference sequence). CDR3 nucleotide sequence: TGTGCCAGCAGCCAAGGTCCACAGTATAATTCACCCCTCCACTTT. It is translated as CASSQGPQYNSPLHF.

The chain is built from TRBV25-1 and TRBJ1-4; TRBD1 is a possible D gene (5 bases). Trimming took 2 bases from V and 0 from J, leaving 16 bases between them. Germline-derived CDR1 and CDR2 are MGHDK and SYGVNS. CDR3 length: 18 residues. The CDR3, as DNA: TGTGCCAGCAGTGAACTGGTGGGGGGAACCTCAACTAATGAAAAACTGTTTTTT. Its translation: CASSELVGGTSTNEKLFF.

This sequence joins TRBV4-3 and TRBJ2-1; 10 bases align to TRBD1. V lost 0 bases and J lost 6; bases outside the gene matches: 8. The CDR3 spans 17 residues. CDR1 and CDR2 (germline): LGHNA, YSLEER. CDR3 bases: TGCGCCAGCAGCCAAGATCTTGGGACAGGGGAGGGCAATGAGCAGTTCTTC. It codes for CASSQDLGTGEGNEQFF.

This clone was picked up a small number of times. The chain combines TRBV7-3 with TRBJ1-1; 9 bases are a match to TRBD1. V shed 4 bases and J 8 bases; nucleotides not matched to a gene: 5. CDR1 is SGHTA, CDR2 FQGTGA, per germline. The CDR3 has 13 residues. CDR3 amino acids: CASSSAGQGEAFF. CDR3 nucleotides: TGTGCCAGCAGCTCCGCCGGACAGGGGGAAGCTTTCTTT.

The chain recombines TRBV7-8 with TRBJ1-5; D possibly corresponds to TRBD1 (6 bases). Germline loops: CDR1 SGHVS, CDR2 FQNEAQ. The V end was cut by 5 bases, the J end by 6 bases, with 14 bases between. The CDR3 is 14 residues long. This CDR3 reads CASSPAGGLQPQHF. The DNA for the CDR3 is TGTGCCAGCAGCCCAGCCGGGGGGCTTCAGCCCCAGCATTTT.

This chain joins TRBV18 and TRBJ1-3; D ambiguous. The V end was cut by 6 bases, the J end by 0 bases, with 9 bases between. This CDR3 spans 14 amino acids. Germline V CDR1 and CDR2: KGHSH, LQKENI. The CDR3 spells CASSQQYSGNTIYF. In DNA, the CDR3 is TGTGCCAGCTCCCAACAGTACTCTGGAAACACCATATATTTT.

This chain connects TRBV27 to TRBJ1-1; the D gene is possibly TRBD1 (5 bases). CDR1 and CDR2 (germline): MNHEY, SMNVEV (reference sequence). Trimming left V 3 bases short and J 1 base short, with 6 bases between. This CDR3 contains 13 residues. The DNA for the CDR3 is TGTGCCAGCAGTTTTGGGGCGAACACTGAAGCTTTCTTT. Its translation is CASSFGANTEAFF.

The table lists this clone with a few counts. J is TRBJ1-2 and V is TRBV29-1; 7 bases are shared with TRBD1. V dropped 5 bases and J dropped 2; count of bases not matched to a gene: 8. CDR1 is SQVTM and CDR2 is ANQGSEA in the germline V gene. This CDR3 region has 14 residues. CDR3 sequence: CSVNDREGNYGYTF. The CDR3 DNA is TGCAGCGTTAACGACAGGGAAGGGAACTATGGCTACACCTTC.

The V call is TRBV2, the J call TRBJ2-1, with TRBD2 identical over 9 bases. Germline loops: CDR1 SNHLY, CDR2 FYNNEI. With V trimmed by 7 bases and J by 5 bases, 6 bases remained unmatched. This CDR3 comprises 14 residues. The CDR3 nucleotides are TGTGCCAGCATCGGCGGGAGGGGTAACAATGAGCAGTTCTTC. This encodes CASIGGRGNNEQFF.

With regard to this clone: The junction differs from germline at one of its ends, possibly a read error. At the DNA level, this CDR3 is encoded by other sequences in the same sample as well. V and J are TRBV5-1 and TRBJ1-4, with TRBD1 matching 7 bases. The CDR3 totals 13 residues. Per the germline V gene, CDR1 is SGHRS and CDR2 is YFSETQ. The chain's CDR3 is CASSLGQNEKLFF. In DNA form, the CDR3 reads TGCGCCAGCAGTTTGGGACAGAATGAAAAACTGTTTTTT.

V gene TRBV9 combines with J gene TRBJ2-3; the match to TRBD2 covers 7 bases. V was clipped by 3 bases and J by 3 bases; unmatched bases: 13. Germline loops: CDR1 SGDLS, CDR2 YYNGEE. The CDR3 loop spans 17 amino acids. This chain's CDR3 is CASSGARTRVRTDTQYF. CDR3 sequence (DNA): TGTGCCAGCAGCGGCGCACGGACTAGGGTAAGGACAGATACGCAGTATTTT.

The chain carries TRBV28 and TRBJ1-2; possible D gene TRBD1, 5 bases. The germline gives CDR1 MDHEN, CDR2 SYDVKM. The CDR3 totals 13 residues. The V gene lost 1 base and the J gene lost 6 bases, with 9 bases spanning the gap. In nucleotides, the CDR3 is TGTGCCAGCAGTTTATCGGACACCCATGGCTACACCTTC. This codes for CASSLSDTHGYTF.

The chain combines TRBV7-9 with TRBJ2-7, with 8 bases that match TRBD1. The V and J ends lost 3 bases and 3 bases, in that order; junction bases with no gene match: 4. CDR1 SEHNR and CDR2 FQNEAQ come from the germline V gene (reference sequence). The CDR3 runs 14 residues. The CDR3 region is CASSLTGELYEQYF. The CDR3, as DNA: TGTGCCAGCAGCTTGACAGGGGAGCTCTACGAGCAGTACTTC.

This chain connects TRBV27 to TRBJ1-2; 10 bases agree with TRBD1. CDR3 length: 15 amino acids. CDR1 and CDR2 (germline): MNHEY, SMNVEV (reference sequence). With V trimmed by 5 bases and J by 2 bases, 5 bases remained unmatched. CDR3 sequence (DNA): TGTGCCAGCAGTGAACGGGACAGGGGCAACTATGGCTACACCTTC. Translation gives CASSERDRGNYGYTF.

The V gene is TRBV7-2, the J gene TRBJ1-1; no clear D gene. Germline assignment: CDR1 SGHTA and CDR2 FQGNSA. CDR3 length: 15 amino acids. V shed 0 bases and J shed 0 bases, with 8 bases lying between them. The CDR3 spells CASSLATQLNTEAFF. DNA for the CDR3: TGTGCCAGCAGCTTAGCCACACAACTGAACACTGAAGCTTTCTTT.

Regarding this clone: Additional DNA sequences in this sample encode the identical CDR3. The V gene is TRBV12-3 or TRBV12-4, the J gene TRBJ1-1; no firm D call. Trimming cost V 2 bases and J 5 bases, with 6 bases left between them. CDR3 length: 12 residues. The CDR3 DNA sequence: TGTGCCAGCAGTTTACCCGGGACTGAAGCTTTCTTT. Its protein product is CASSLPGTEAFF.

The J gene is TRBJ2-5, the V gene TRBV29-1; D remains ambiguous. The CDR3 contains 14 residues. V was trimmed by 4 bases and J by 4 bases, leaving 16 bases between them. Germline loops: CDR1 SQVTM, CDR2 ANQGSEA. The DNA of the CDR3 is TGCAGCGTTGCCGACGAGACATTTGGAGAGACCCAGTACTTC. It specifies CSVADETFGETQYF.

The chain links TRBV19 to TRBJ1-4; TRBD1 is a possible D gene (5 bases). V lost 7 bases and J 7 bases, leaving 16 bases between the germline ends. The CDR3 consists of 14 residues. Germline-derived CDR1 and CDR2 are LNHDA and SQIVND (reference sequence). CDR3 DNA: TGTGCCAGTAATCCAGGGAGGAATGCTGAAAAACTGTTTTTT. Translation: CASNPGRNAEKLFF.

This chain uses TRBV6-4 with TRBJ2-2; 7 positions agree with TRBD1. The germline V gene encodes CDR1 MRHNA and CDR2 SNTAGT. The trim removed 5 bases at V and 3 bases at J, leaving 6 bases unmatched. This CDR3 spans 15 amino acids. This CDR3 is CASSPGGWDTGELFF. CDR3 DNA: TGTGCCAGCAGTCCAGGGGGTTGGGACACCGGGGAGCTGTTTTTT.

The chain employs TRBV6-6 and TRBJ1-5; possibly TRBD1 for D (6 bases). The germline V gene has CDR1 MNHNY and CDR2 SVGAGI (reference sequence). The CDR3 extends over 15 amino acids. V was trimmed by 6 bases and J by 0 bases, leaving 12 bases between them. In DNA form, the CDR3 reads TGTGCCAGCAGGCCCGGACAGATTAGCAATCAGCCCCAGCATTTT. It codes for CASRPGQISNQPQHF.

The count of this clone is one. The chain recombines TRBV28 with TRBJ2-2, with 7 bases matching TRBD2. Germline CDR1 reads MDHEN; CDR2 reads SYDVKM. The CDR3 has 14 residues. V trimming: 7 bases; J trimming: 9 bases; junction bases outside the gene matches: 11. The CDR3, as DNA: TGTGCCAGCACCCCTAGCGGTACTCACAGGGAGCTGTTTTTT. Its translation is CASTPSGTHRELFF.

The DNA of the CDR3 is TGTGCCAGCTCACCAGGCGCTACAGGTCACGAGCAGTACTTC. Translating it yields CASSPGATGHEQYF. This chain uses TRBV18 with TRBJ2-7, with D tentatively TRBD1 (5 bases). The ends were cut back, 2 bases at V and 5 bases at J, with 13 bases in the middle. CDR3 length: 14 amino acids. Germline V gene data show CDR1 as KGHSH and CDR2 as LQKENI. Filled out from reference TRBV18 and TRBJ2-7, the complete variable domain reads NAGVMQNPRHLVRRRGQEARLRCSPMKGHSHVYWYRQLPEEGLKFMVYLQKENIIDESGMPKERFSAEFPKEGPSILRIQQVVRGDSAAYFCASSPGATGHEQYFGPGTRLTVT.

The chain is built from TRBV13 and TRBJ1-2; D call uncertain. Trimming stripped 1 base from V and 2 bases from J, with 5 bases between. Germline V CDR1 and CDR2: PRHDT, FYEKMQ (reference sequence). This CDR3 is 13 amino acids long. The CDR3 here is CASSLAGNYGYTF. CDR3 DNA: TGTGCCAGCAGCTTAGCAGGAAACTATGGCTACACCTTC.